This T cell receptor beta chain derives from a study of blood T cell repertoires in COVID-19. About the research overall: T cells, B-cell-depleted T cells, or PBMCs supplied cDNA or gDNA.

Individuals aged 18 to 89 years were recruited from 24 US areas. Germline V gives CDR1 ENHRY, CDR2 SYGVKD. CDR3 length: 13 amino acids. With 4 bases removed from V and 5 bases from J, the gap between germline ends came to 8 bases. TCRdb's copy holds only in-frame clones and misses some; the assay was immunoSEQ multiplex PCR. The repertoire consists of 200,000 to 250,000 clones, with 81% occurring once and the leading ten covering just under 9%. The receptor was isolated from a woman between 45 and 65 years old with acute COVID-19. Sequencing input: PBMCs or T cells enriched from blood (not recorded which). The J gene is TRBJ2-2, the V gene TRBV10-3; tentatively, D is TRBD2 (6 bases). The CDR3, as DNA: TGTGCCATCAGTGGGGGGACTACCGGGGAGCTGTTTTTT. Translating it yields CAISGGTTGELFF.